This TCR beta chain comes out of a study of blood T cell repertoires in COVID-19. Sequencing used immunoSEQ multiplex PCR; TCRdb keeps in-frame clones, though not all of them. The data show 95,000 or so clones, with more than 65% seen just once and 25% held by the top ten. The sequenced sample consisted of peripheral blood. The source of this sequence is a man older than 75 with active or convalescent COVID-19.

CDR3 residues: CASSLPGQSEKLFF. The CDR3 nucleotides read TGTGCCAGCAGCTTACCGGGACAGAGTGAAAAACTGTTTTTT. V and J are TRBV7-2 and TRBJ1-4; TRBD1 matches at 7 bases. The V and J ends lost 2 bases and 7 bases, in that order; junction bases with no gene match: 4. The germline V gene encodes CDR1 SGHTA and CDR2 FQGNSA. The CDR3 is made up of 14 amino acids.